Below are 14 T cell receptor beta chains sequenced from a single sample in a study of blood T cells in healthy people across ages. For the second PCR, which ran for roughly 6 to 12 cycles, a sample-barcoded 5' primer and a J-beta primer mix were used. TCRdb recomputed calls from the 5' RACE reads with MiXCR, one row per CDR3 protein. The table lists 750,000 to 950,000 distinct CDR3 sequences, 50% to 65% of them singletons. Sequenced sample: blood. The receptors were sampled from a man older than 75 in good health.

This clonotype was seen a handful of times. This chain connects TRBV24-1 to TRBJ2-1; the match to TRBD2 covers 10 bases. Matching the DNA end better, TRBJ2-7 makes the J call doubtful. Germline loops: CDR1 KGHDR, CDR2 SFDVKD. The CDR3 has 20 amino acids. The CDR3 region has the DNA TGTGCCACCAGTGAAACCACATACTTAACTAGCGGGACCTCCTACAATGAGCAGTACTTC. Translating it yields CATSETTYLTSGTSYNEQYF.

Only a few counts were recorded for this clonotype. This sequence joins TRBV25-1 and TRBJ2-3; 11 positions match TRBD2. Per germline, CDR1 MGHDK and CDR2 SYGVNS. V lost 5 bases to trimming and J lost 14 bases; unmatched junction nucleotides: 15. CDR3 size: 15 residues. The CDR3 is CASSPTSGKHRYAYF. The DNA for the CDR3 is TGTGCCAGCAGTCCGACTAGCGGGAAACACAGATACGCGTATTTT.

The chain uses TRBV7-9 and TRBJ2-7, with a tentative D call TRBD1 (6 bases). The CDR3 contains 18 residues. Trimming left V 1 base short and J 0 bases short, with 19 bases between. Germline V gene sequence: CDR1 SEHNR, CDR2 FQNEAQ (reference sequence). CDR3 nucleotides: TGTGCCAGCAGCTTAGGGTCCCATGGTGACAGGCACTCCTACGAGCAGTACTTC. Protein sequence: CASSLGSHGDRHSYEQYF.

This sequence joins TRBV5-4 and TRBJ2-1; 8 positions match TRBD2. V shed 4 bases, J shed 4 bases, and the junction held 13 bases outside the gene matches. This CDR3 is built from 17 residues. Germline values: CDR1 SGHNT, CDR2 YYREEE (reference sequence). This chain's CDR3 is CASSPVEGTRPYNEQFF. In nucleotides, the CDR3 is TGTGCCAGCAGCCCCGTGGAAGGGACTAGGCCTTACAATGAGCAGTTCTTC.

This clonotype appeared a single time. The CDR3 DNA is TGCGCCAGCAGCCCGGAAGGGTCAGCAGATACGCAGTATTTT. Amino acids: CASSPEGSADTQYF. The chain combines TRBV5-1 with TRBJ2-3; the D is unclear. Trimming shortened V by 4 bases and J by 4 bases, and 13 bases separated the two germline ends. The CDR3 is 14 amino acids. CDR1 and CDR2 from the germline V gene are SGHRS and YFSETQ.

CDR3 region: CASRLGTASYNEQYF. CDR3 coding DNA: TGTGCCAGCAGGCTAGGGACTGCCTCCTACAATGAGCAGTACTTC. The chain uses TRBV2 and TRBJ2-1; maybe TRBD2 (6 bases). The better agreement between TRBJ2-7 and the DNA end casts doubt on the J call. Germline loops: CDR1 SNHLY, CDR2 FYNNEI. CDR3 length equals 15 residues.

The chain couples TRBV11-2 to TRBJ2-1; D gene unclear. CDR1 and CDR2 (germline): SGHAT, FQNNGV. The CDR3 has 12 amino acids. Trimming took off 3 bases at V and 5 bases at J, with 5 bases between the two ends. In DNA, the CDR3 is TGTGCCAGCAGCTTGCTCCACAATGAGCAGTTCTTC. It specifies CASSLLHNEQFF.

In its sample, this clonotype was seen a few times. The chain carries TRBV6-2 or TRBV6-3 and TRBJ2-5, with 10 bases identical to TRBD2. CDR1 MNHEY and CDR2 SVGEGT come from the germline V gene. V lost 7 bases, J lost 6 bases, and 8 bases stayed unmatched. CDR3 size: 14 residues. This chain's CDR3 is CASTSGSSLQTQYF. DNA of the CDR3: TGTGCCAGCACTAGCGGGAGTAGCTTGCAGACCCAGTACTTC.

This sequence joins TRBV10-1 and TRBJ2-4; 7 bases agree with TRBD1. The end of the DNA aligns better with TRBJ2-7, so the J call may be wrong. Germline-derived CDR1 and CDR2 are WNHNN and SYGVQD (reference sequence). There are 15 residues in the CDR3. The CDR3 loop reads CASSDMKGAAYEQYF. The CDR3 bases are TGCGCCAGCAGTGATATGAAGGGGGCTGCGTACGAGCAGTACTTC.

The chain combines TRBV29-1 with TRBJ2-3, with TRBD2 matching over 10 bases. Germline V gene data show CDR1 as SQVTM and CDR2 as ANQGSEA. Trimming removed 3 bases from V and 14 bases from J; junction bases left unmatched: 20. This CDR3 region has 16 residues. The CDR3 here is CSVEGRTSGKHRYAYF. The CDR3 DNA is TGCAGCGTTGAGGGGCGTACTAGCGGGAAGCACAGATACGCGTATTTT.

This clonotype showed up just a few times. Here the CDR3 DNA reads TGCGCCAGCAGCCCTCCCCGGACTAGCGGGGTAACGGATGAGCAGTTCTTC. Residues: CASSPPRTSGVTDEQFF. The chain is built from TRBV5-1 and TRBJ2-1; 12 positions agree with TRBD2. Germline trimming cut 4 bases from V and 8 bases from J; bases unmatched to any gene: 13. The CDR3 runs 17 residues. The germline V gene encodes CDR1 SGHRS and CDR2 YFSETQ. Full variable domain (rest looked up from reference TRBV5-1 and TRBJ2-1): KAGVTQTPRYLIKTRGQQVTLSCSPISGHRSVSWYQQTPGQGLQFLFEYFSETQRNKGNFPGRFSGRQFSNSRSEMNVSTLELGDSALYLCASSPPRTSGVTDEQFFGPGTRLTVL.

V and J are TRBV20-1 and TRBJ1-4; 9 positions match TRBD1. This CDR3 spans 15 amino acids. With 3 bases clipped from V and 8 bases from J, the junction kept 10 bases outside the gene matches. Germline V gene sequence: CDR1 DFQATT, CDR2 SNEGSKA (reference sequence). CDR3 sequence: CSARLPGTGKEKLFF. CDR3 DNA: TGCAGTGCTAGGCTCCCGGGGACAGGGAAAGAAAAACTGTTTTTT.

The rearrangement links TRBV6-1 to TRBJ2-4; 7 nucleotides agree with TRBD1. The CDR3 loop spans 19 amino acids. V was pared by 5 bases and J by 0 bases, with 16 bases of the junction left unmatched. Germline CDR1 is MNHNS and CDR2 is SASEGT. In DNA, the CDR3 is TGTGCCAGCAGTAATACCAGGGACAGTGCGAGCCTAGCCAAAAACATTCAGTACTTC. Protein: CASSNTRDSASLAKNIQYF.

This clonotype has more than one count but fewer than ten. This rearrangement joins TRBV12-5 to TRBJ2-4; unclear D gene. Per germline, CDR1 LGHNT and CDR2 FRNRAP. CDR3 length equals 14 residues. Deletions cut 1 base from V and 5 bases from J, with 9 bases between. CDR3 in DNA: TGTGCTAGTGGTTTGGGGTCTATAGAAAACATTCAGTACTTC. The encoded protein is CASGLGSIENIQYF.